This note documents a single T cell receptor (beta chain) sequence. The sample belongs to a study of CD8 T cells in Susac syndrome. Random hexamers were used to reverse transcribe an amount of roughly 0.45 to 1 ug RNA. TCRdb fed the immunoSEQ multiplex PCR reads into MiXCR, producing one record per CDR3 protein. Of a few hundred thousand distinct CDR3 sequences listed, approximately 95% are singletons. The CD8+ and CD4+ T cells were isolated magnetically using a negative isolation approach, whereas the TEMRA cells were enriched by FACS. The CDR3 length is 15 residues. CDR1 is SGHRS and CDR2 is YFSETQ in the germline V gene. Trimming shortened V by 0 bases and J by 2 bases, and 11 bases separated the two germline ends.

The rearrangement joins TRBV5-1 to TRBJ1-2; TRBD1 is a possible D gene (5 bases). The sample taken for sequencing was CD4+ T cells from PBMCs. This clonotype was sampled from a human donor with multiple sclerosis. CDR3 residues: CASSLDAGANYGYTF. Written as DNA, the CDR3 is TGCGCCAGCAGCTTGGACGCCGGGGCCAACTATGGCTACACCTTC.